This TCR beta chain was recovered during a study of blood T cell repertoires in COVID-19. Profiling relied on immunoSEQ multiplex PCR, and the TCRdb table lists in-frame clones only, not all of them. This repertoire shows 210,000 or so clones, 83% found once; its top ten account for 1.3%. CDR3 size: 18 residues. Germline lookup yields CDR1 WSHSY and CDR2 SAAADI. Unmatched junction bases numbered 11, after V lost 5 bases and J lost 1 base. Sequenced: peripheral blood. The clonotype was recovered from a woman in her 30s with COVID-19, enrolled during active disease. V is TRBV10-2 and J is TRBJ2-7; 13 bases line up with TRBD2. CDR3 in DNA: TGCGCCAGCAGTCAGAGGGTTACTAGCGGGAGGGTGTCCTACGAGCAGTACTTC. Amino acid sequence: CASSQRVTSGRVSYEQYF.